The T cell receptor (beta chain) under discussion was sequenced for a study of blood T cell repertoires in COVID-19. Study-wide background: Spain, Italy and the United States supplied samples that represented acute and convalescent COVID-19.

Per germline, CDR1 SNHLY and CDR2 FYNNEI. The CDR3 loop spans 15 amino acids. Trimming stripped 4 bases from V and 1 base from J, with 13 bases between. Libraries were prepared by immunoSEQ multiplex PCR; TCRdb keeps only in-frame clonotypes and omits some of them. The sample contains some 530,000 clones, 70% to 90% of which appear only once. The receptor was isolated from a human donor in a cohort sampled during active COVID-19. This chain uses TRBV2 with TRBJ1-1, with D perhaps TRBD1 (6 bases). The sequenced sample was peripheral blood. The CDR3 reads CASSATGTQNTEAFF. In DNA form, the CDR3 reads TGTGCCAGCAGTGCGACCGGGACACAGAACACTGAAGCTTTCTTT.